A selection of T cell receptor beta chains follows, all from one sample in a study of T cells in Graves' hyperthyroidism and ophthalmopathy. TCRdb ran MiXCR on the multiplex PCR reads and lists one entry per CDR3 protein. The data hold over 650,000 distinct CDR3 sequences, with about 17% observed a single time. Sequencing used blood. Receptors were obtained from a man aged 18 to 30 with Graves' hyperthyroidism. CDR3s include the opening cysteine and the closing phenylalanine or tryptophan. The D gene is left open where the match is weak. Clone size is shown for a subset of rows, as once, few, many or a class of expanded clone.

-	15	many	TRBJ2-7	TRBV7-9	TGTGCCAGCAGCCCTAGCCGGCTGAACTCCTACGAGCAGTACTTC	CASSPSRLNSYEQYF
TRBD2	14	few	TRBJ2-3	TRBV12-5	TGTGCTAGTGGCCCGGGACTAATCACAGATACGCAGTATTTT	CASGPGLITDTQYF
-	15	-	TRBJ2-3	TRBV9	TGTGCCAGCAGCGTAGCTGGTAGACTTACAGATACGCAGTATTTT	CASSVAGRLTDTQYF
-	14	many	TRBJ1-2	TRBV7-9	TGTGCCAGCAGCTTTAGCTCCTCTAACTATGGCTACACCTTC	CASSFSSSNYGYTF
TRBD1	18	-	TRBJ2-1	TRBV7-8	TGTGCCAGCAGCTTAGGATTCCGGGGACAGGAGATTTACAATGAGCAGTTCTTC	CASSLGFRGQEIYNEQFF
-	12	many	TRBJ1-3	TRBV28	TGTGCCACCTCTGCCCCCGGAAACACCATATATTTT	CATSAPGNTIYF
-	14	many	TRBJ1-4	TRBV7-2	TGTGCCAGCAGCCGGACAGTCGGGGGGGAAAAACTGTTTTTT	CASSRTVGGEKLFF
TRBD2	13	many	TRBJ2-7	TRBV29-1	TGCAGCGTTGTGGTAGCGGGAGAATACGAGCAGTACTTC	CSVVVAGEYEQYF
-	14	few	TRBJ2-7	TRBV20-1	TGCAGTGCTAGATTCCCTGGTAGAGCCTACGAGCAGTACTTC	CSARFPGRAYEQYF
-	15	few	TRBJ2-1	TRBV29-1	TGCAGCGTTGGGGGACTTTCGAGCTCCTACAATGAGCAGTTCTTC	CSVGGLSSSYNEQFF
-	17	many	TRBJ2-4	TRBV7-2	TGTGCCAGCAGCTTACTGGGGCATTACACGACCAAAAACATTCAGTACTTC	CASSLLGHYTTKNIQYF
-	17	-	TRBJ1-3	TRBV7-9	TGTGCCAGCCCAGAGCTTTCAACGGGCGAGTCTGGAAACACCATATATTTT	CASPELSTGESGNTIYF
TRBD1	16	few	TRBJ1-6	TRBV11-1	TGTGCCAGCAGCTTTGTTCCAGGAGACAGGGGTTCACCCCTCCACTTT	CASSFVPGDRGSPLHF
TRBD2	13	few	TRBJ2-1	TRBV20-1	TGCAGTGCCATAGGACTAGCGGGAGTAGAGCAGTTCTTC	CSAIGLAGVEQFF
-	15	once	TRBJ2-1	TRBV5-6	TGTGCCAGCAGCTTACAGCCCTCTGGAGGTAATGAGCAGTTCTTC	CASSLQPSGGNEQFF
TRBD1	14	many	TRBJ1-5	TRBV18	TGTGCCAGCTCCGACGGACAGGGAGCACAGCCCCAGCATTTT	CASSDGQGAQPQHF
-	15	many	TRBJ2-7	TRBV28	TGTGCCAGCACCCTGGGCCGGGGGCCGGGCTACGAGCAGTACTTC	CASTLGRGPGYEQYF
-	14	many	TRBJ1-2	TRBV28	TGTGCCAGCAGTTCACCGGGAGGGCGCTATGGCTACACCTTC	CASSSPGGRYGYTF
-	13	-	TRBJ1-5	TRBV28	TGTGCCAGCAGTACCCCGTCCAATCAGCCCCAGCATTTT	CASSTPSNQPQHF
TRBD2	21	few	TRBJ2-7	TRBV19	TGTGCCAGTAGTATATATGGCCCCACTAGCGGGAGGGCCTATGGGCCCTACGAGCAGTACTTC	CASSIYGPTSGRAYGPYEQYF
-	13	-	TRBJ2-3	TRBV7-3	TGTGCCAGCAGCTTATACCTGGGAGATACGCAGTATTTT	CASSLYLGDTQYF
-	13	-	TRBJ1-2	TRBV19	TGTGCCACCGCCGACAGAGGCGAGGATGGCTACACCTTC	CATADRGEDGYTF
-	16	few	TRBJ2-2	TRBV10-3	TGTGCCATCAGCCACGAAACTTACAGGAACACCGGGGAGCTGTTTTTT	CAISHETYRNTGELFF
TRBD1	13	few	TRBJ1-4	TRBV6-2/TRBV6-3	TGTGCCAGCAGTTATGGGACAGGGTTTAAACTGTTTTTT	CASSYGTGFKLFF
TRBD1	18	-	TRBJ2-4	TRBV28	TGTGCCAGCAGTTCACCCCGGGGCGGGGGACAGGGGGCCTACATTCAGTACTTC	CASSSPRGGGQGAYIQYF
-	14	-	TRBJ1-2	TRBV6-2/TRBV6-3	TGTGCCAGCAGTTCTCCACAGGGCTACTATGGCTACACCTTC	CASSSPQGYYGYTF